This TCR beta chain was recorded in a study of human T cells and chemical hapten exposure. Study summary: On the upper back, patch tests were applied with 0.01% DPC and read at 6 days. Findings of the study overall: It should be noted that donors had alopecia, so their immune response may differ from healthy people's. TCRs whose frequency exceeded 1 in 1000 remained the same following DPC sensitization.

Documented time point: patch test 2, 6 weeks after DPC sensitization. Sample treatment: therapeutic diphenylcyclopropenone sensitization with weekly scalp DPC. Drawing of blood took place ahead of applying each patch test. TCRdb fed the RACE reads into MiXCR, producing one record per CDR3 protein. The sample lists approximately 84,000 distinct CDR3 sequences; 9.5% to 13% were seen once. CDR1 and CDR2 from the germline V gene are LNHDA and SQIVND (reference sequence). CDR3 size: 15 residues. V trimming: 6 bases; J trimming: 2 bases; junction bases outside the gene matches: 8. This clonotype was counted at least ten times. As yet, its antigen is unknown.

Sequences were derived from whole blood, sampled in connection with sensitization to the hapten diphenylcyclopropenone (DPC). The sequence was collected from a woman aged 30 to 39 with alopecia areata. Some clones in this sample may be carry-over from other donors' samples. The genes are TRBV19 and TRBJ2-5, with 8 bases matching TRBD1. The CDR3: CASSRGQDLQETQYF. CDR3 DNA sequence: TGTGCCAGTAGCAGGGGGCAAGATCTTCAAGAGACCCAGTACTTC.